The 14 T cell receptor beta chains below were found in one sample sequenced in a study of cytomegalovirus exposure and HLA in healthy donors. Researchers ran the PCR with 60 Vbeta and 13 Jbeta primers. Assay: immunoSEQ multiplex PCR; the TCRdb copy retains only in-frame clones and omits some. The data contain approximately 59,000 clones, 62% of them singletons. The specimen sequenced was PBMCs. The receptors were gathered from a man younger than 40 in good health and CMV-seronegative.

The chain uses TRBV23-1 and TRBJ2-7, with D possibly TRBD1 on 5 matching bases. TRBV23-1 falls under the ORF class, with uncertain function. Trimming took 4 bases from V and 5 from J, leaving 15 bases between them. The CDR3 spans 14 residues. The CDR3 loop is CASSPRQRPHEQYF. CDR3 nucleotides: TGCGCCAGCAGTCCAAGACAGAGGCCCCACGAGCAGTACTTC.

CDR3 sequence: CASSGPTGRQETQYF. The CDR3, as DNA: TGTGCCAGCAGCGGCCCAACAGGGCGCCAAGAGACCCAGTACTTC. The V call is TRBV9, the J call TRBJ2-5; maybe TRBD1 (6 bases). Germline V gene sequence: CDR1 SGDLS, CDR2 YYNGEE. The CDR3 has 15 amino acids. Trimming cost V 3 bases and J 1 base, with 13 bases left between them.

The chain joins TRBV6-1 to TRBJ2-3, with D perhaps matching TRBD1 (5 bases). From germline, CDR1 is MNHNS and CDR2 SASEGT. The CDR3 loop spans 14 amino acids. V lost 1 base, J lost 1 base, and 6 bases lay in between. CDR3 nucleotide sequence: TGTGCCAGCAGTGAAGGGGGCCGCACAGATACGCAGTATTTT. This encodes CASSEGGRTDTQYF.

A few counts support this clone. This chain joins TRBV5-1 and TRBJ1-2; TRBD1 aligns across 7 bases. Germline trimming cut 4 bases from V and 0 bases from J; bases unmatched to any gene: 3. The CDR3 length is 14 residues. Germline V CDR1 and CDR2: SGHRS, YFSETQ. The CDR3 DNA is TGCGCCAGCAGCGGGGGACAGACTAACTATGGCTACACCTTC. Translating gives CASSGGQTNYGYTF.

The chain combines TRBV6-5 with TRBJ2-5; TRBD2 might be the D (6 bases). The germline V gene has CDR1 MNHEY and CDR2 SVGAGI. Trimming stripped 6 bases from V and 5 bases from J, with 19 bases between. The length of the CDR3 is 15 residues. The CDR3 DNA sequence: TGTGCCAGCAGCCACGCCGTTTCAGGGAGGGAGACCCAGTACTTC. Translating gives CASSHAVSGRETQYF.

V gene TRBV7-9 combines with J gene TRBJ2-7; 7 bases map to TRBD1. Trimming at V came to 1 base and at J to 3 bases, leaving 3 bases not matched to a gene. In germline, CDR1 is SEHNR, CDR2 FQNEAQ (reference sequence). The CDR3 sequence is 14 residues long. CDR3 protein: CASSLGGQVYEQYF. Written as DNA, the CDR3 is TGTGCCAGCAGCTTAGGTGGACAGGTCTACGAGCAGTACTTC.

This chain connects TRBV7-2 to TRBJ2-3; D perhaps matches TRBD2 (6 bases). V lost 7 bases to trimming and J lost 1 base, with 18 bases between them. Germline values: CDR1 SGHTA, CDR2 FQGNSA. The CDR3 contains 16 residues. CDR3: CASISGQSLGTDTQYF. The CDR3 DNA follows: TGTGCCAGCATTAGCGGACAAAGCCTCGGCACAGATACGCAGTATTTT.

The chain couples TRBV5-1 to TRBJ2-5; no clear D. CDR1 SGHRS and CDR2 YFSETQ come from the germline V gene. This CDR3 is built from 14 residues. V lost 4 bases and J 5 bases, leaving 15 bases between the germline ends. CDR3 sequence: CASSADTLVETQYF. CDR3 sequence (DNA): TGCGCCAGCAGCGCAGACACCCTGGTGGAGACCCAGTACTTC.

The chain carries TRBV15 and TRBJ2-3, with 12 bases matching TRBD2. Germline CDR1 reads LNHNV; CDR2 reads YYDKDF (reference sequence). V gave up 6 bases and J gave up 6 bases; unmatched junction bases: 4. CDR3 size: 14 residues. For the CDR3, the DNA is TGTGCCACCAGACTAGCGGGGGGCCCGGATACGCAGTATTTT. The encoded protein is CATRLAGGPDTQYF.

The chain couples TRBV5-6 to TRBJ1-5, with 10 bases matching TRBD1. The CDR3 length is 14 residues. Germline V CDR1 and CDR2: SGHDT, YYEEEE. Trimming removed 4 bases from V and 4 bases from J; junction bases left unmatched: 2. CDR3 sequence: CASSRGQGNQPQHF. The CDR3 DNA follows: TGTGCCAGCAGCCGGGGACAGGGGAATCAGCCCCAGCATTTT.

The chain has TRBV19 and TRBJ1-1; D not certain. Trimming removed 3 bases from V and 4 bases from J, with 9 bases in between. Germline values: CDR1 LNHDA, CDR2 SQIVND (reference sequence). This CDR3 is built from 13 residues. CDR3 sequence reads: CASSIVEFTEAFF. CDR3 nucleotide sequence: TGTGCCAGTAGTATTGTAGAGTTCACTGAAGCTTTCTTT.

The chain links TRBV30 to TRBJ2-5; D remains unclear. The CDR3 has 13 amino acids. In germline, CDR1 is GTSNPN, CDR2 SVGIG (reference sequence). Deletions cut 0 bases from V and 2 bases from J, with 7 bases between. CDR3 bases: TGTGCCTGGAGTGTACGTAGTCAAGAGACCCAGTACTTC. Translated, it gives CAWSVRSQETQYF. Full variable domain (remainder filled in from reference TRBV30 and TRBJ2-5): SQTIHQWPATLVQPVGSPLSLECTVEGTSNPNLYWYRQAAGRGLQLLFYSVGIGQISSEVPQNLSASRPQDRQFILSSKKLLLSDSGFYLCAWSVRSQETQYFGPGTRLLVL.

The gene calls are TRBV2 and TRBJ1-2; no clear D. The CDR3 runs 14 residues. The germline V gene has CDR1 SNHLY and CDR2 FYNNEI. The V end was cut by 3 bases, the J end by 4 bases, with 12 bases between. The CDR3 nucleotides are TGTGCCAGCAGTGATTTAGAGGAACTCTATGGCTACACCTTC. Translation gives CASSDLEELYGYTF.

This chain connects TRBV6-5 to TRBJ2-7, with 7 nucleotides matching TRBD2. Germline lookup yields CDR1 MNHEY and CDR2 SVGAGI. There are 13 residues in the CDR3. Losses at the gene ends were 5 bases for V and 2 bases for J; bases not matched to a gene: 3. CDR3 region: CASSPGTTYEQYF. The DNA of the CDR3 is TGTGCCAGCAGTCCCGGGACTACCTACGAGCAGTACTTC.